The rows below give T cell receptor beta chains drawn from one sample of a study of shared clonotypes between healthy human individuals. Assay: immunoSEQ multiplex PCR; the TCRdb copy retains only in-frame clones and omits some. The sample lists about 2.1 million clones; approximately 94% were seen once. The material sequenced was naive CD8+ T cells from PBMCs. The receptors were gathered from a man between 18 and 29 years old in good health. Some clones in this sample may be carry-over from other donors' samples. Each CDR3 is given with its conserved first and last residue. The D gene is left open where the match is weak. Only some rows state a clone size, as once, few, many or a class for expanded clones.

CDR3 protein	CDR3 DNA	V gene	J gene	D gene	clone size
CASSVGVGEGAFF	TGTGCCAGCAGCGTAGGGGTAGGCGAAGGAGCTTTCTTT	TRBV9	TRBJ1-1	.	.
CASSPTGAETQYF	TGTGCCAGCAGCCCAACGGGAGCGGAGACCCAGTACTTC	TRBV13	TRBJ2-5	.	once
CASSVASGNYGYTF	TGTGCCAGCAGCGTAGCTTCGGGGAACTATGGCTACACCTTC	TRBV9	TRBJ1-2	.	once
CAWRGGGRLLF	TGTGCCTGGAGGGGCGGCGGGAGGCTCCTCTTC	TRBV30	TRBJ2-1	TRBD2	.
CATSIRGQQNNYGYTF	TGTGCCACCAGCATCAGGGGGCAGCAGAACAACTATGGCTACACCTTC	TRBV15	TRBJ1-2	TRBD1	once
CASSVGLAGGPYEQYF	TGTGCCAGCAGCGTAGGGCTAGCGGGAGGGCCCTACGAGCAGTACTTC	TRBV9	TRBJ2-7	TRBD2	.
CASSRGGWSTNEKLFF	TGTGCCAGTAGTAGAGGGGGCTGGTCTACTAATGAAAAACTGTTTTTT	TRBV19	TRBJ1-4	TRBD1	.
CASSLNSYSNQPQHF	TGTGCCAGCAGTTTAAACAGTTATAGCAATCAGCCCCAGCATTTT	TRBV28	TRBJ1-5	.	.
CAWSHSTRTGGFRLNEQFF	TGTGCCTGGAGTCACTCCACCCGGACAGGGGGATTTCGGTTAAATGAGCAGTTCTTC	TRBV30	TRBJ2-1	TRBD1	once
CASRGGREGPGDGYTF	TGCGCCAGCCGAGGGGGCAGGGAGGGCCCAGGCGATGGCTACACCTTC	TRBV5-1	TRBJ1-2	TRBD1	.
CASSPAGFQETQYF	TGTGCCAGCTCACCAGCAGGGTTCCAAGAGACCCAGTACTTC	TRBV18	TRBJ2-5	.	.
CAWKGYQETQYF	TGTGCCTGGAAAGGGTATCAAGAGACCCAGTACTTC	TRBV30	TRBJ2-5	.	.
CASSVSEGRTAEAFF	TGTGCCAGCAGCGTAAGCGAAGGGAGAACGGCTGAAGCTTTCTTT	TRBV9	TRBJ1-1	.	few
CASSISANTEAFF	TGTGCCAGTAGTATTTCGGCGAACACTGAAGCTTTCTTT	TRBV19	TRBJ1-1	.	.
CAWSPDSYKDEQYF	TGTGCCTGGAGCCCTGACAGTTACAAGGACGAGCAGTACTTC	TRBV30	TRBJ2-7	.	.
CASSPRLLAATDTQYF	TGTGCCAGCTCACCAAGGCTCCTAGCGGCCACAGATACGCAGTATTTT	TRBV18	TRBJ2-3	TRBD2	.
CASSRKVVRNQETQYF	TGCGCCAGCAGCCGAAAGGTGGTCAGGAACCAAGAGACCCAGTACTTC	TRBV4-1	TRBJ2-5	.	.
CAISELVGDLDTQYF	TGTGCCATCAGTGAGTTGGTGGGAGACCTCGATACGCAGTATTTT	TRBV10-3	TRBJ2-3	.	.
CASSLVATSSYEQYF	TGTGCCAGCAGCCTCGTAGCGACTAGCTCCTACGAGCAGTACTTC	TRBV7-2	TRBJ2-7	.	.
CASSQGAGEVTGELFF	TGCGCCAGCAGCCAAGGGGCGGGAGAGGTCACCGGGGAGCTGTTTTTT	TRBV4-1	TRBJ2-2	TRBD2	.
CASSSGAVNTEAFF	TGTGCCAGCAGCAGCGGGGCGGTGAACACTGAAGCTTTCTTT	TRBV7-6	TRBJ1-1	.	few
CASSGTGYVNTIYF	TGTGCCAGCAGTGGTACAGGGTACGTAAACACCATATATTTT	TRBV9	TRBJ1-3	.	once
CASSQVEGASYEQYF	TGCGCCAGCAGCCAAGTGGAGGGGGCCTCCTACGAGCAGTACTTC	TRBV4-3	TRBJ2-7	.	once
CASSWGQGANEQYF	TGTGCCAGCAGCTGGGGACAGGGGGCGAACGAGCAGTACTTC	TRBV7-8	TRBJ2-7	TRBD1	once
CAISESGTGDYNEQFF	TGTGCCATCAGTGAGTCGGGGACAGGAGACTACAATGAGCAGTTCTTC	TRBV10-3	TRBJ2-1	TRBD1	.
CATRSGRLDTQYF	TGTGCCACCCGTAGCGGGAGGCTAGATACGCAGTATTTT	TRBV6-5	TRBJ2-3	TRBD2	.
CASSSGGNNQPQHF	TGTGCCAGCAGCTCCGGGGGTAACAATCAGCCCCAGCATTTT	TRBV7-9	TRBJ1-5	.	.
CASAWAYEGVSYNEQFF	TGTGCCAGCGCTTGGGCGTATGAGGGAGTATCCTACAATGAGCAGTTCTTC	TRBV27	TRBJ2-1	.	once
CASRRAGGAVNEQFF	TGTGCCAGTAGAAGAGCGGGAGGGGCCGTCAATGAGCAGTTCTTC	TRBV19	TRBJ2-1	TRBD2	.
CASSKLQGANYEQYF	TGTGCCAGCAGCAAACTCCAGGGGGCTAATTACGAGCAGTACTTC	TRBV7-2	TRBJ2-7	TRBD1	.
CASREERECHNEQFF	TGCGCCAGCAGGGAGGAGCGGGAGTGCCACAATGAGCAGTTCTTC	TRBV10-1	TRBJ2-1	TRBD2	.
CASSLGGLPPYNEQFF	TGTGCCAGCAGTTTAGGGGGCCTCCCCCCCTACAATGAGCAGTTCTTC	TRBV27	TRBJ2-1	.	once
CASSMRDRINEKLFF	TGTGCCAGTAGTATGAGGGACAGGATTAATGAAAAACTGTTTTTT	TRBV19	TRBJ1-4	TRBD1	.
CTWVLEQYF	TGCACCTGGGTTCTCGAGCAGTACTTC	TRBV29-1	TRBJ2-7	.	.
CASSPGWDSSEAFF	TGTGCCAGCAGTCCTGGGTGGGATAGCTCTGAAGCTTTCTTT	TRBV28	TRBJ1-1	.	.
CASSPGPTLGGQSGKQFF	TGTGCCAGCAGCCCCGGCCCCACCCTGGGAGGGCAGAGTGGGAAGCAGTTCTTC	TRBV5-6	TRBJ2-1	TRBD2	.
CASSPLVSGTDTQYF	TGTGCCAGCAGTCCCCTAGTTTCTGGCACAGATACGCAGTATTTT	TRBV28	TRBJ2-3	.	.